These 6 T cell receptor beta chains share one sample of origin, sequenced in a study of beta chain features in type 1 diabetes. Expressed TCRB transcripts were sequenced because the isolated RNA had all been reverse transcribed beforehand. TCRdb keeps only in-frame clones here, not all; method: immunoSEQ multiplex PCR. This sample has hundreds of thousands of clones, with under 70% found just once. The sample was naive CD4+ T cells from blood. The receptor set was obtained from a man aged 25 to 40 in good health.

This clone was counted between two and nine times. This rearrangement joins TRBV7-9 to TRBJ2-1; no reliable D call. V lost 1 base to trimming and J lost 5 bases, with 6 bases between them. The CDR3 has 13 residues. In germline, CDR1 is SEHNR, CDR2 FQNEAQ (reference sequence). Here the CDR3 DNA reads TGTGCCAGCAGCTTAGAATTCCACAATGAGCAGTTCTTC. Its protein is CASSLEFHNEQFF.

The rearrangement links TRBV9 to TRBJ2-5; possibly TRBD1 for D (6 bases). Trimming took off 0 bases at V and 3 bases at J, with 9 bases between the two ends. CDR3 size: 14 residues. Looked up from germline, CDR1 is SGDLS and CDR2 is YYNGEE. The CDR3 protein is CASSVGQGKETQYF. The CDR3 DNA is TGTGCCAGCAGCGTAGGTCAGGGGAAAGAGACCCAGTACTTC.

The gene calls are TRBV25-1 and TRBJ2-7; D not certain. Looked up from germline, CDR1 is MGHDK and CDR2 is SYGVNS. The CDR3 covers 15 residues. The ends were cut back, 3 bases at V and 3 bases at J, with 15 bases in the middle. This CDR3 reads CASSDAADPNYEQYF. The CDR3 DNA reads TGTGCCAGCAGTGATGCGGCGGACCCGAACTACGAGCAGTACTTC.

Note on this clone: Additional DNA sequences in this sample encode the identical CDR3. This rearrangement joins TRBV30 to TRBJ2-2, with D unresolved. Germline V gene lookup returns CDR1 GTSNPN and CDR2 SVGIG (reference sequence). This CDR3 contains 13 residues. V lost 1 base to trimming and J lost 5 bases, with 8 bases between them. The CDR3 nucleotides are TGTGCCTGGAGTGAGAGATCTACCGGGGAGCTGTTTTTT. Translated, it gives CAWSERSTGELFF.

V is TRBV30 and J is TRBJ2-1, with 13 bases identical to TRBD2. This CDR3 comprises 13 residues. CDR1 is GTSNPN and CDR2 is SVGIG in the germline V gene (reference sequence). CDR3 in amino acids: CSGLAGVYNEQFF. The DNA of the CDR3 is TGTTCCGGACTAGCGGGAGTCTACAATGAGCAGTTCTTC.

The gene calls are TRBV6-6 and TRBJ2-5, with 8 bases fitting TRBD2. The CDR3 spans 14 residues. V dropped 10 bases and J dropped 4; count of bases not matched to a gene: 11. CDR1 and CDR2 (germline): MNHNY, SVGAGI (reference sequence). CDR3 nucleotide sequence: TGTGCCACACAACTAGCGGTGGTCGGAGAGACCCAGTACTTC. Translation gives CATQLAVVGETQYF.